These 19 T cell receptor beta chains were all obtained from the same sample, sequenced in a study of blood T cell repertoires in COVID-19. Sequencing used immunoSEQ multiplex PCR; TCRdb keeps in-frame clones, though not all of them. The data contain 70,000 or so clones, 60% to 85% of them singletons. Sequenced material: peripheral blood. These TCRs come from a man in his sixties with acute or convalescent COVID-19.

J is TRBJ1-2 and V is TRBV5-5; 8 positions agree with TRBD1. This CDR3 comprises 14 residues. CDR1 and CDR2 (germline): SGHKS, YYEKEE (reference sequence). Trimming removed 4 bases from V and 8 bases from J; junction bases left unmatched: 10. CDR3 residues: CASSQDRAGVGYTF. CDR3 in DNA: TGTGCCAGCAGCCAGGACAGGGCGGGGGTGGGCTACACCTTC.

This chain's CDR3 is CASSVDGEQVPQHF. As DNA, the CDR3 is TGTGCCAGCAGCGTAGATGGGGAGCAAGTACCCCAGCATTTT. The rearrangement links TRBV9 to TRBJ1-5; D not resolved. The CDR3 extends over 14 amino acids. V was clipped by 0 bases and J by 10 bases, with 14 bases between them. Germline V gene sequence: CDR1 SGDLS, CDR2 YYNGEE.

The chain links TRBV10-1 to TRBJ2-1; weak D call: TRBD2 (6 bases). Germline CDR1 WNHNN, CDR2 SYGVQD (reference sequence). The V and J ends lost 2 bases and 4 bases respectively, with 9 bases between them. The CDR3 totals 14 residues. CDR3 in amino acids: CASSEGTGYNEQFF. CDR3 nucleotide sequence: TGCGCCAGCAGTGAGGGGACTGGATACAATGAGCAGTTCTTC.

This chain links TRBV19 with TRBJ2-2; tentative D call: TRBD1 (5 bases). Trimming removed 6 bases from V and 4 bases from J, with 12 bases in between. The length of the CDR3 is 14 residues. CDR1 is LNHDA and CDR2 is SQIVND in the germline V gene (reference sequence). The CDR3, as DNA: TGTGCCAGTAGACAGGCCCCGGGCACCGGGGAGCTGTTTTTT. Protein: CASRQAPGTGELFF.

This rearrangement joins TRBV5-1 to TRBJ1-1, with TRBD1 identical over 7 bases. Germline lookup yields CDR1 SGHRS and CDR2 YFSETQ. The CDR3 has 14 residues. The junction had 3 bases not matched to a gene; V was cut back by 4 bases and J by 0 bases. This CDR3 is CASSLDRVNTEAFF. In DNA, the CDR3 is TGCGCCAGCAGCCTCGACAGGGTGAACACTGAAGCTTTCTTT.

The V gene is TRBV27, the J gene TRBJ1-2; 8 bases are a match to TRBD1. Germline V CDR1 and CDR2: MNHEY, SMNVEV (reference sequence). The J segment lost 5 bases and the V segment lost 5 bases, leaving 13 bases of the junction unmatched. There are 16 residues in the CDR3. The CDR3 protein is CASSPRQGLKGYGYTF. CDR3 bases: TGTGCCAGCAGTCCCCGACAGGGGCTTAAGGGGTATGGCTACACCTTC.

CDR3 DNA: TGTGCCAGCAGCCGGAGACTAGCGGGGGGGCCGGGTGAGCAGTTCTTC. This encodes CASSRRLAGGPGEQFF. The chain is built from TRBV3-1 (or the pseudogene TRBV3-2) and TRBJ2-1, with 14 bases fitting TRBD2. This CDR3 is 16 amino acids long. With 4 bases clipped from V and 9 bases from J, the junction kept 8 bases outside the gene matches. The germline CDR1 and CDR2 sequences are LGHDT and YNNKEL (reference sequence).

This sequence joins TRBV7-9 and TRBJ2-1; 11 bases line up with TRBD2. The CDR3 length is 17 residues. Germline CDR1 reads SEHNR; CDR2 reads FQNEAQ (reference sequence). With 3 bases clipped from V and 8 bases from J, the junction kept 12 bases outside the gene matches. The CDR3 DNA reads TGTGCCAGCAGCTTGGGGCTAGCGGGGGGTCTAGGGGATGAGCAGTTCTTC. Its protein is CASSLGLAGGLGDEQFF.

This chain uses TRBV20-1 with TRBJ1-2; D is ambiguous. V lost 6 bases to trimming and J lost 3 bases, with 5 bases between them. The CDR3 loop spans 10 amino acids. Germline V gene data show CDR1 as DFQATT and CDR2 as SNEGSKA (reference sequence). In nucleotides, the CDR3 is TGCAGTGCACCAGACTATGGCTACACCTTC. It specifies CSAPDYGYTF.

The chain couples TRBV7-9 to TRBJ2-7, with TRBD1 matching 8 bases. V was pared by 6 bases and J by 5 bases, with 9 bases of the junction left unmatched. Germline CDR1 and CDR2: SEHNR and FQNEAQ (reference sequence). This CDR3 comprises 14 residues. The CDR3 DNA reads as TGTGCCAGCAGTCTCCCGGACAGGGCCCACGAGCAGTACTTC. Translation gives CASSLPDRAHEQYF.

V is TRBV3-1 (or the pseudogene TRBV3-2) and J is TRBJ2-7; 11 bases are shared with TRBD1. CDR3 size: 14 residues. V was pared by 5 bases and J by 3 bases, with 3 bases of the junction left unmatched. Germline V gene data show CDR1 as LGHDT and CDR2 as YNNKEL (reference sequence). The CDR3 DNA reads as TGTGCCAGCAGCGCCGGGACAGGGGGCTACGAGCAGTACTTC. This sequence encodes CASSAGTGGYEQYF.

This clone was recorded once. This CDR3 reads CASSYSGRTGIVGYTF. The DNA of the CDR3 is TGTGCCAGCAGTTACTCGGGGCGGACAGGGATCGTTGGCTACACCTTC. The chain uses TRBV6-5 and TRBJ1-2; 8 bases are shared with TRBD1. Germline CDR1 is MNHEY and CDR2 is SVGAGI. The CDR3 runs to 16 residues. The J segment lost 7 bases and the V segment lost 0 bases, leaving 10 bases of the junction unmatched.

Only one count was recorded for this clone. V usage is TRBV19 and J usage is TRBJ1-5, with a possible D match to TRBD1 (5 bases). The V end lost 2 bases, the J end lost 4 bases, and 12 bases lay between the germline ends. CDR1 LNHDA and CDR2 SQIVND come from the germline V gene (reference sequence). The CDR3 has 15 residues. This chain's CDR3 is CASSILAGFNQPQHF. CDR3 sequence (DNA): TGTGCCAGTAGTATACTTGCAGGGTTTAATCAGCCCCAGCATTTT.

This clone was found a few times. This chain's CDR3 is CASSVDLSGNTIYF. The DNA of the CDR3 is TGTGCCAGCAGCGTAGATCTTTCTGGAAACACCATATATTTT. The V gene is TRBV9, the J gene TRBJ1-3; D ambiguous. Trimming stripped 0 bases from V and 1 base from J, with 5 bases between. CDR3 length equals 14 residues. Germline assignment: CDR1 SGDLS and CDR2 YYNGEE. The whole variable domain, filled in from reference TRBV9 and TRBJ1-3, reads DSGVTQTPKHLITATGQRVTLRCSPRSGDLSVYWYQQSLDQGLQFLIQYYNGEERAKGNILERFSAQQFPDLHSELNLSSLELGDSALYFCASSVDLSGNTIYFGEGSWLTVV.

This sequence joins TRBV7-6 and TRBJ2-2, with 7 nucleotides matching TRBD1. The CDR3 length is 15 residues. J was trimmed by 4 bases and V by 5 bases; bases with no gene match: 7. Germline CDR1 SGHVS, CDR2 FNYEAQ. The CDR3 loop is CASSKGARGTGELFF. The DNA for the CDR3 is TGTGCCAGCAGCAAGGGGGCAAGAGGCACCGGGGAGCTGTTTTTT.

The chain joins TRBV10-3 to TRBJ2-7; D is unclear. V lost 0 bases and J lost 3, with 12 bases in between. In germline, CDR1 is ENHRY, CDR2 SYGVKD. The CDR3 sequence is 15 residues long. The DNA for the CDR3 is TGTGCCATCAGTGAGTCGGAGCCTGGCGACTACGAGCAGTACTTC. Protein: CAISESEPGDYEQYF.

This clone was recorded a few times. The CDR3 is CASSLGNDRVWYGYTF. In DNA form, the CDR3 reads TGCGCCAGCAGCTTGGGAAACGACAGGGTTTGGTATGGCTACACCTTC. The chain employs TRBV5-1 and TRBJ1-2; TRBD1 agrees at 7 bases. V gave up 0 bases and J gave up 5 bases; unmatched junction bases: 10. The germline V gene has CDR1 SGHRS and CDR2 YFSETQ. The CDR3 consists of 16 residues.

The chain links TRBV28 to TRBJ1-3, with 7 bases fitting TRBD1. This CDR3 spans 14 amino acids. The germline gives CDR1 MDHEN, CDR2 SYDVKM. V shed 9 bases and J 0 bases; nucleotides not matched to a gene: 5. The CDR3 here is CASFHRGSGNTIYF. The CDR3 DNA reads TGTGCCAGTTTTCACAGGGGCTCTGGAAACACCATATATTTT.

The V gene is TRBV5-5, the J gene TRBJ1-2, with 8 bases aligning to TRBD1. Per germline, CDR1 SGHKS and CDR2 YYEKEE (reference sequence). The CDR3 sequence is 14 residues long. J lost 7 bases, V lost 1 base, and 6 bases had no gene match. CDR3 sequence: CASSLTGGLGGYTF. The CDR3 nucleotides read TGTGCCAGCAGCTTGACAGGGGGGTTGGGTGGCTACACCTTC. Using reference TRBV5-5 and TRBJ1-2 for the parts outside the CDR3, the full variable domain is DAGVTQSPTHLIKTRGQQVTLRCSPISGHKSVSWYQQVLGQGPQFIFQYYEKEERGRGNFPDRFSARQFPNYSSELNVNALLLGDSALYLCASSLTGGLGGYTFGSGTRLTVV.